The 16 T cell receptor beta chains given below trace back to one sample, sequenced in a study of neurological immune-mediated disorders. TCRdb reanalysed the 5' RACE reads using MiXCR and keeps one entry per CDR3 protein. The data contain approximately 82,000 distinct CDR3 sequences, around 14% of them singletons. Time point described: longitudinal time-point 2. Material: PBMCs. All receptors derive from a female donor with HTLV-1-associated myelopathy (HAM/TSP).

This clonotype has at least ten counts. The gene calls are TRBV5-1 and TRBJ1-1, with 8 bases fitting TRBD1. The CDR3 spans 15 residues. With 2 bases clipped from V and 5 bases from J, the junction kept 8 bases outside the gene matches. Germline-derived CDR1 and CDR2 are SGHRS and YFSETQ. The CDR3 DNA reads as TGCGCCAGCAGCTTAGGACAGGGTGTATGGACTGAAGCTTTCTTT. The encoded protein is CASSLGQGVWTEAFF.

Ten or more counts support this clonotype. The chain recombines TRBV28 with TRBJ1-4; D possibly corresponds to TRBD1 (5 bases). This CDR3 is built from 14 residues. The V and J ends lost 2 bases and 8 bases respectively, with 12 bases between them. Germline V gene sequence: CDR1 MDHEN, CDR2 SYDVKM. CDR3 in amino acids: CASSLGGGNEKLFF. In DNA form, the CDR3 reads TGTGCCAGCAGTTTAGGGGGGGGGAACGAAAAACTGTTTTTT.

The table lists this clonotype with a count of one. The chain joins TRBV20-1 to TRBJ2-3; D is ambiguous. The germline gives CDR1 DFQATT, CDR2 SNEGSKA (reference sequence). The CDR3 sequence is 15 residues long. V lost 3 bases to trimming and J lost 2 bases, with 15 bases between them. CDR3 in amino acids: CSASTPAKATDTQYF. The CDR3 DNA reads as TGCAGTGCTAGTACCCCAGCCAAAGCCACAGATACGCAGTATTTT.

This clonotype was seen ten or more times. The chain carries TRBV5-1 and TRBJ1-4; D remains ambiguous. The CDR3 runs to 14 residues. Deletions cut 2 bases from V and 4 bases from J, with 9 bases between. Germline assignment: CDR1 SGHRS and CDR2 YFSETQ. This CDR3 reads CASSFSLINEKLFF. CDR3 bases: TGCGCCAGCAGCTTCTCGCTGATTAATGAAAAACTGTTTTTT.

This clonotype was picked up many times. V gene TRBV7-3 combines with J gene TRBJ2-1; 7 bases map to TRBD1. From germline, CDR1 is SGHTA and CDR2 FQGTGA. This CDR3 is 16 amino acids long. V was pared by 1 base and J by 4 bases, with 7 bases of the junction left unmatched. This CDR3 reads CASSLKWRQGYNEQFF. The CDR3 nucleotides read TGTGCCAGCAGCTTAAAATGGAGACAGGGTTACAATGAGCAGTTCTTC.

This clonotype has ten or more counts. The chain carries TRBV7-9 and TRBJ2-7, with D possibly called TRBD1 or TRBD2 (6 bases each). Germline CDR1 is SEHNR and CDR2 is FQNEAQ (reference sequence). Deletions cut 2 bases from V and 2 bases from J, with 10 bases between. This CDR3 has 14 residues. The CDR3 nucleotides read TGTGCCAGCAGCTTATGGGGGGCCGCCTACGAGCAGTACTTC. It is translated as CASSLWGAAYEQYF.

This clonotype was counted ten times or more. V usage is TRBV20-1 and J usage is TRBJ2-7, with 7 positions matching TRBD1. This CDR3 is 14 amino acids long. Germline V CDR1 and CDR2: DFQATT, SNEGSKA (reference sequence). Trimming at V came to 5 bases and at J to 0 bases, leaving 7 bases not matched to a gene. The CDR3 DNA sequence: TGCAGTGCTTCTTCGACAGGGAACTCCTACGAGCAGTACTTC. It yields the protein CSASSTGNSYEQYF.

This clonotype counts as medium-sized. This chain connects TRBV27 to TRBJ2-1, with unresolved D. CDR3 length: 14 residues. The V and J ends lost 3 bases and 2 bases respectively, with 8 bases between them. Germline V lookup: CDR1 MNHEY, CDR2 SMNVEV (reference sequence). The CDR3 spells CASSFAATYNEQFF. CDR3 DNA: TGTGCCAGCAGTTTTGCTGCAACCTACAATGAGCAGTTCTTC.

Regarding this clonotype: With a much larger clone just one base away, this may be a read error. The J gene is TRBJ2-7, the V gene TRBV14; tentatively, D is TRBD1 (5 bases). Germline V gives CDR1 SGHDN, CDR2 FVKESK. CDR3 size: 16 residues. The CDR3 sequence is CANSQGLGDRPYEQYF. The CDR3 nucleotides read TGTGCCAACAGCCAGGGTTTAGGTGACAGACCCTACGAGCAGTACTTC.

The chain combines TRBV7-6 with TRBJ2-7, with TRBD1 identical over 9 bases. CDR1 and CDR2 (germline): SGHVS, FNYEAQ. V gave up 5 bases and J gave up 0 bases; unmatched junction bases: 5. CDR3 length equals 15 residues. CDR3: CASSHGTGPSYEQYF. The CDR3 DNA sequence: TGTGCCAGCAGCCACGGGACAGGGCCCTCCTACGAGCAGTACTTC.

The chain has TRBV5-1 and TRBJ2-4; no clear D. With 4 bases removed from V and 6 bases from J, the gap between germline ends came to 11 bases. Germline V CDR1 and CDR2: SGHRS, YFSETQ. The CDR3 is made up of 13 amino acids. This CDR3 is CASSPEHLNIQYF. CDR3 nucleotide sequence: TGCGCCAGCAGCCCCGAACACTTAAACATTCAGTACTTC. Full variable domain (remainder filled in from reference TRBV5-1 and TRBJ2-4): KAGVTQTPRYLIKTRGQQVTLSCSPISGHRSVSWYQQTPGQGLQFLFEYFSETQRNKGNFPGRFSGRQFSNSRSEMNVSTLELGDSALYLCASSPEHLNIQYFGAGTRLSVL.

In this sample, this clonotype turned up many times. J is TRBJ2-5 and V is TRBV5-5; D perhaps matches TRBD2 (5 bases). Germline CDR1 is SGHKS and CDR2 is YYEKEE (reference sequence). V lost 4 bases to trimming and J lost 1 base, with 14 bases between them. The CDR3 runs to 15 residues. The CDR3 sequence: CASSTDWLIQETQYF. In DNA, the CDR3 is TGTGCCAGCAGCACGGACTGGTTGATCCAAGAGACCCAGTACTTC.

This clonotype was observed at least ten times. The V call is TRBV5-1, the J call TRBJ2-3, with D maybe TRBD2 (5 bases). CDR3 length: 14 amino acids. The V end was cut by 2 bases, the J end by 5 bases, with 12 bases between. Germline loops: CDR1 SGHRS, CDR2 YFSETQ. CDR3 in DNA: TGCGCCAGCAGCTTTCCCGGGATGGTAGATACGCAGTATTTT. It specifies CASSFPGMVDTQYF.

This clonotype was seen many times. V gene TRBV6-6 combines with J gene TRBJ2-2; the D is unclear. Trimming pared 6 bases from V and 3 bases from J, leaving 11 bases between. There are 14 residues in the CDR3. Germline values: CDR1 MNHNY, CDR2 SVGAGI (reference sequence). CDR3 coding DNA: TGTGCCAGCAGGTACAAGGGCGACACCGGGGAGCTGTTTTTT. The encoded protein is CASRYKGDTGELFF.

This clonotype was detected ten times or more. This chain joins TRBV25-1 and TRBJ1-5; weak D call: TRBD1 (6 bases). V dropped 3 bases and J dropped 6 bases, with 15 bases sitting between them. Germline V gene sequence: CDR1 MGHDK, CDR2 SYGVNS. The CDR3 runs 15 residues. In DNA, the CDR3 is TGTGCCAGCAGTGAGGCGGGGGCGGGTAGTCAGCCCCAGCATTTT. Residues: CASSEAGAGSQPQHF.

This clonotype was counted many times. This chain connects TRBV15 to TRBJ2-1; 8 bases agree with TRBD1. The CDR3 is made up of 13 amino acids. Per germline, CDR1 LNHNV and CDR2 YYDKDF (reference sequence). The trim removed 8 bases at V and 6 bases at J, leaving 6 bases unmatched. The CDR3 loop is CATGDRGPNEQFF. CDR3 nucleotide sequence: TGTGCCACCGGAGACAGGGGCCCCAATGAGCAGTTCTTC.